This TCR beta chain was identified in a study of cytomegalovirus exposure and HLA in healthy donors. The PCR employed 60 Vbeta primers together with 13 Jbeta primers. The assay was immunoSEQ multiplex PCR, and TCRdb's table has in-frame clones only and misses some. The sample contains about 110,000 clones, approximately 71% of which appear only once. The sequence was collected from a man between 35 and 55 years old in good health and CMV-seronegative. Sequencing used PBMCs.

In nucleotides, the CDR3 is TGCAGCGCCGACAGGGCGGACACTGAAGCTTTCTTT. As protein: CSADRADTEAFF. The chain uses TRBV29-1 and TRBJ1-1; 7 bases line up with TRBD1. CDR1 SQVTM and CDR2 ANQGSEA come from the germline V gene. The CDR3 runs 12 residues. V lost 7 bases to trimming and J lost 3 bases; unmatched junction nucleotides: 5.